This record concerns one T cell receptor (beta chain) sequence. As yet, its antigen is unknown. The data were produced by immunoSEQ multiplex PCR, yet TCRdb's version contains in-frame clones alone and is incomplete. There are fewer than 95,000 clones in the sample; around 90% occur only once, and 0.7% to 0.95% lies in the top ten. The length of the CDR3 is 17 residues. CDR1 and CDR2 from the germline V gene are SGHTA and FQGNSA. Trimming left V 5 bases short and J 5 bases short, with 21 bases between. This sample was taken from a study of OX40 agonist ivuxolimab in advanced cancers. Overall study: Patients assigned to dose escalation were diagnosed with hepatocellular carcinoma, melanoma, renal cell or head and neck cancer. Partial responses, seen in three patients, involved one hepatocellular carcinoma and two cutaneous melanomas.

General study points: Antigens targeted by the expanded peripheral T cells were not determined.

The receptor's source is an adult with an advanced solid tumor such as melanoma, head and neck, liver or kidney cancer. J is TRBJ2-2 and V is TRBV7-2; the D is unclear. The sequenced sample was CD4+ or CD8+ T cells sorted from blood, obtained in a trial of the OX40 agonist ivuxolimab. CDR3 in DNA: TGTGCCAGCAGCCTACTCCCAACGGTCGGTAGGACCGGGGAGCTGTTTTTT. It specifies CASSLLPTVGRTGELFF.